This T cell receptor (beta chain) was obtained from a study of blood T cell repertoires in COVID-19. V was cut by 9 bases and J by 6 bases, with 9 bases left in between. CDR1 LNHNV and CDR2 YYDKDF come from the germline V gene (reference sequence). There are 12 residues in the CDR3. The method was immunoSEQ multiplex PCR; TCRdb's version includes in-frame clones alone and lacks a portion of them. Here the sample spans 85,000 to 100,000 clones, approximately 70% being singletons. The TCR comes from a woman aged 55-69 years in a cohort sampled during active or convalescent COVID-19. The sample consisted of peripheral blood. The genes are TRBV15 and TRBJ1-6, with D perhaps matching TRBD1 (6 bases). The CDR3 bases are TGTGCCACGGCAGGGGCTAATTCACCCCTCCACTTT. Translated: CATAGANSPLHF.